This T cell receptor beta chain comes out of a study of T cell changes during pregnancy in multiple sclerosis. This CDR3 comprises 14 residues. With 1 base removed from V and 10 bases from J, the gap between germline ends came to 13 bases. Germline V gene data show CDR1 as LGHNA and CDR2 as YSLEER. Using immunoSEQ multiplex PCR, the repertoire was profiled, and TCRdb retains in-frame clones only, with some absent. Among tens of thousands of clones listed, approximately 90% were seen once. The rearrangement uses TRBV4-3 and TRBJ2-2; the D gene is possibly TRBD2 (5 bases). The sample consisted of CD8+ T cells from peripheral blood mononuclear cells, taken after pregnancy. The sequence was collected from a female donor in good health, enrolled as a control in a pregnancy study. The CDR3 reads CASSQGGLGEELFF. The CDR3 bases are TGCGCCAGCAGCCAAGGTGGGCTGGGAGAGGAGCTGTTTTTT.